These 4 T cell receptor beta chains share one sample of origin, sequenced in a study of blood T cell repertoires in COVID-19. Produced via immunoSEQ multiplex PCR; TCRdb's table is partial and in-frame only. The sample shows 150,000 to 200,000 clones, around 80% of them seen only once. The sample comprised peripheral blood. The receptors were gathered from a woman between 65 and 79 years old with acute or convalescent COVID-19.

The chain carries TRBV5-5 and TRBJ1-1, with 7 bases lining up with TRBD1. The CDR3 contains 13 residues. From germline, CDR1 is SGHKS and CDR2 YYEKEE (reference sequence). Unmatched junction bases numbered 4, after V lost 4 bases and J lost 4 bases. The CDR3 protein is CASSRGGVTEAFF. CDR3 DNA: TGTGCCAGCAGCCGAGGGGGCGTCACTGAAGCTTTCTTT.

The V gene is TRBV4-3, the J gene TRBJ2-7, with 11 bases that match TRBD2. Germline CDR1 LGHNA, CDR2 YSLEER. V was pared by 3 bases and J by 4 bases, with 5 bases of the junction left unmatched. CDR3 length: 15 amino acids. The CDR3 protein is CASSQGLAATYEQYF. In DNA, the CDR3 is TGCGCCAGCAGCCAGGGACTAGCGGCTACTTACGAGCAGTACTTC.

This sequence joins TRBV15 and TRBJ2-1; TRBD2 is a possible D gene (5 bases). The germline V gene encodes CDR1 LNHNV and CDR2 YYDKDF (reference sequence). The CDR3 covers 16 residues. Deletions cut 1 base from V and 2 bases from J, with 12 bases between. The CDR3 bases are TGTGCCACCAGCAGAGCCCGAGCGGTCCCCTACAATGAGCAGTTCTTC. Translation gives CATSRARAVPYNEQFF.

The genes are TRBV6-1 and TRBJ1-1; D might be TRBD1 (5 bases). The CDR3 is made up of 16 amino acids. The germline V and J ends were trimmed by 1 base and 1 base, with 13 bases remaining between them. In germline, CDR1 is MNHNS, CDR2 SASEGT. CDR3 nucleotides: TGTGCCAGCAGTGAAGGGCTCCGGGGGTGGAACACTGAAGCTTTCTTT. As protein: CASSEGLRGWNTEAFF.